A selection of T cell receptor beta chains follows, all from one sample in a study of T cells expressing NK-cell markers. TCRdb processed the 5' RACE reads again and assigns one entry to each CDR3 protein, with no DNA. The listing contains 300,000 to 500,000 distinct CDR3 sequences. Material: blood T cells: a sorted CD56 or NKG2C T cell subset, CD4+ or CD8+ T cells, or bulk PBMC T cells (not recorded which). The receptors originated from a woman between 50 and 59 years old in good health. The CDR3 runs from the conserved cysteine through the conserved F or W.

TRBJ2-1 TRBV5-1 CASSLPAWDSYNEQFF
TRBJ2-7 TRBV12-3/TRBV12-4 CASSLWRDEQYF
TRBJ2-7 TRBV20-1 CSARALSGPSYEQYF
TRBJ2-6 TRBV12-3/TRBV12-4 CASSLGNSWANVLTF
TRBJ2-7 TRBV27 CASSLTGTSAEQYF
TRBJ2-2 TRBV12-3/TRBV12-4 CASSLWRNTGELFF
TRBJ1-2 TRBV10-3 CAISIQQGSGYTF
TRBJ2-4 TRBV5-1 CASSLGSAPTIQAKNIQYF
TRBJ2-5 TRBV5-1 CASSPAGGETQYF
TRBJ2-1 TRBV3-1 CASSQGITVYNEQFF
TRBJ2-5 TRBV5-1 CASSLAGPTGETQYF
TRBJ2-4 TRBV5-1 CASSKGTGVENIQYF
TRBJ2-7 TRBV12-3/TRBV12-4 CASSPEGPGQYF
TRBJ2-1 TRBV5-1 CASSYTLNEQFF
TRBJ2-5 TRBV27 CASSRAEKTQYF
TRBJ2-1 TRBV10-3 CAIWSGRDYNEQFF
TRBJ2-5 TRBV7-9 CASSLGQDGETQYF
TRBJ2-7 TRBV5-1 CASSFLGTSGKGSEQYF
TRBJ1-5 TRBV29-1 CSVGGGRQPQHF
TRBJ2-3 TRBV27 CASSSPAESTDTQYF
TRBJ2-2 TRBV5-1 CASERGSNTGELFF
TRBJ2-1 TRBV20-1 CSAATPGLAGGRSYNEQFF
TRBJ2-1 TRBV2 CASSTPILAGAYNEQFF
TRBJ2-3 TRBV7-6 CASSLGTGHLDTQYF
TRBJ2-5 TRBV5-1 CASSRGLQETQYF